The 32 T cell receptor beta chains reported below all come from one sample, sequenced in a study of identical twins. One entry per CDR3 protein results from TCRdb running MiXCR on the 5' RACE reads. The sample holds a few hundred thousand distinct CDR3 sequences, approximately 10% seen once. These data were also filed under a second study, of yellow fever vaccine responses in identical twins.

The sample consisted of PBMCs. The origin of the receptors is a woman aged 18-29 years in good health.

The V and J genes are TRBV7-9 and TRBJ2-1, with 8 bases aligning to TRBD2. The V gene's germline CDR1 is SEHNR and CDR2 FQNEAQ (reference sequence). The CDR3 runs 14 residues. V gave up 7 bases and J gave up 6 bases; unmatched junction bases: 8. For the CDR3, the DNA is TGTGCCAGCACCGTCTGGGCGGGGGGCAATGAGCAGTTCTTC. It is translated as CASTVWAGGNEQFF.

The genes are TRBV24-1 and TRBJ1-5; 12 bases align to TRBD1. J was trimmed by 3 bases and V by 5 bases; bases with no gene match: 13. The CDR3 contains 19 residues. Per the germline V gene, CDR1 is KGHDR and CDR2 is SFDVKD. The CDR3 here is CATSGRDRGPRGTNQPQHF. The DNA of the CDR3 is TGTGCCACCAGTGGCAGGGACAGGGGGCCTCGCGGGACCAATCAGCCCCAGCATTTT.

This clonotype was detected ten times or more. The V and J genes are TRBV12-3 or TRBV12-4 and TRBJ2-1; possibly TRBD2 for D (6 bases). The V end was cut by 1 base, the J end by 8 bases, with 18 bases between. The CDR3 extends over 16 amino acids. The CDR3 here is CASSLGDWSGKDEQFF. CDR3 DNA: TGTGCCAGCAGTTTAGGGGACTGGAGCGGAAAGGATGAGCAGTTCTTC.

In its sample, this clonotype was seen many times. The V and J genes are TRBV6-5 and TRBJ2-3, with TRBD2 as a possible D gene (5 bases). CDR1 and CDR2 (germline): MNHEY, SVGAGI. The V and J ends lost 2 bases and 2 bases respectively, with 8 bases between them. The CDR3 is made up of 14 amino acids. The CDR3 reads CASSYRGSTDTQYF. The CDR3 nucleotides are TGTGCCAGCAGTTACAGAGGGTCCACAGATACGCAGTATTTT.

Only a few counts were recorded for this clonotype. V is TRBV3-1 and J is TRBJ2-1, with D maybe TRBD2 (6 bases). V was shortened by 1 base and J by 5 bases, with 12 bases between the two germline ends. Germline loops: CDR1 LGHDT, CDR2 YNNKEL (reference sequence). The CDR3 length is 15 residues. The CDR3 coding sequence is TGTGCCAGCAGCCAAGGTCCGGGACTCCACAATGAGCAGTTCTTC. Encoded protein: CASSQGPGLHNEQFF.

The chain carries TRBV19 and TRBJ2-2; 7 bases are shared with TRBD1. The V gene end was trimmed by 4 bases and the J gene end by 6 bases; junction bases not matched to a gene: 14. CDR3 length equals 17 residues. Germline V gene data show CDR1 as LNHDA and CDR2 as SQIVND (reference sequence). The CDR3: CASSTPRQGKVPGELFF. The CDR3 DNA reads TGTGCCAGTAGTACGCCTCGACAGGGTAAAGTCCCCGGGGAGCTGTTTTTT.

This clonotype was seen a handful of times. The CDR3 spells CANAPGQAGNQPQHF. DNA of the CDR3: TGTGCCAACGCACCGGGGCAGGCGGGCAATCAGCCCCAGCATTTT. The chain carries TRBV28 and TRBJ1-5; tentative D call: TRBD1 (5 bases). Germline V gives CDR1 MDHEN, CDR2 SYDVKM. The V and J ends lost 10 bases and 2 bases respectively, with 18 bases between them. The CDR3 runs to 15 residues.

This clonotype was seen ten or more times. The J gene is TRBJ1-6, the V gene TRBV7-8; D unresolved. V was trimmed by 1 base and J by 5 bases, leaving 9 bases between them. This CDR3 region has 15 residues. Germline CDR1 reads SGHVS; CDR2 reads FQNEAQ. CDR3 residues: CASSLVGRDNSPLHF. In DNA, the CDR3 is TGTGCCAGCAGCTTAGTCGGTCGGGATAATTCACCCCTCCACTTT.

This clonotype was counted at least ten times. This chain connects TRBV7-2 to TRBJ2-7; D unclear. The CDR3 consists of 15 residues. CDR1 is SGHTA, CDR2 FQGNSA, per germline. The V gene lost 1 base and the J gene lost 2 bases, with 12 bases spanning the gap. CDR3 protein: CASSLVFDRTYEQYF. CDR3 coding DNA: TGTGCCAGCAGCTTAGTGTTCGACCGTACCTACGAGCAGTACTTC.

CDR3 protein: CAWDGTYEQYF. The DNA for the CDR3 is TGTGCCTGGGACGGTACCTACGAGCAGTACTTC. The V and J genes are TRBV30 and TRBJ2-7; D is unclear. V was trimmed by 5 bases and J by 2 bases, leaving 7 bases between them. Germline V gene sequence: CDR1 GTSNPN, CDR2 SVGIG (reference sequence). CDR3 length: 11 residues.

The chain recombines TRBV5-1 with TRBJ2-1; 8 nucleotides align to TRBD2. The J segment lost 4 bases and the V segment lost 0 bases, leaving 18 bases of the junction unmatched. Germline CDR1 SGHRS, CDR2 YFSETQ. The CDR3 sequence is 20 residues long. CDR3 residues: CASSLGSAIFGRASYNEQFF. The CDR3 nucleotides read TGCGCCAGCAGCTTGGGGTCGGCAATATTCGGGAGGGCCAGTTACAATGAGCAGTTCTTC.

This rearrangement joins TRBV6-1 to TRBJ2-7; 11 bases match TRBD1. CDR3 length equals 13 residues. In germline, CDR1 is MNHNS, CDR2 SASEGT. Losses at the gene ends were 8 bases for V and 6 bases for J; bases not matched to a gene: 6. CDR3: CASGDRGISEQYF. The DNA of the CDR3 is TGTGCCAGCGGGGACAGGGGGATAAGCGAGCAGTACTTC.

The CDR3 region is CASSRSGGSYSYEQYF. The CDR3 DNA sequence: TGTGCCAGCAGCAGGAGCGGGGGCTCCTACTCCTACGAGCAGTACTTC. V is TRBV7-2 and J is TRBJ2-7; TRBD2 aligns across 8 bases. The V gene's germline CDR1 is SGHTA and CDR2 FQGNSA. V trimming: 5 bases; J trimming: 0 bases; junction bases outside the gene matches: 9. This CDR3 spans 16 amino acids. The full variable domain, completed using reference TRBV7-2 and TRBJ2-7, is GAGVSQSPSNKVTEKGKDVELRCDPISGHTALYWYRQSLGQGLEFLIYFQGNSAPDKSGLPSDRFSAERTGGSVSTLTIQRTQQEDSAVYLCASSRSGGSYSYEQYFGPGTRLTVT.

The genes are TRBV15 and TRBJ2-1; possibly TRBD1 for D (6 bases). Germline V gives CDR1 LNHNV, CDR2 YYDKDF (reference sequence). This CDR3 is built from 17 residues. V lost 0 bases and J 6 bases, leaving 18 bases between the germline ends. The CDR3 DNA is TGTGCCACCAGCAGAGAACAGAAACAGGGAGCGTTCAATGAGCAGTTCTTC. Encoded protein: CATSREQKQGAFNEQFF.

This clonotype was observed a handful of times. The chain joins TRBV4-3 to TRBJ2-6, with a possible D match to TRBD2 (5 bases). In germline, CDR1 is LGHNA, CDR2 YSLEER. Between the trimmed V and J ends, which lost 0 bases and 2 bases, there was a span of 11 bases. The CDR3 consists of 17 residues. CDR3 residues: CASSQEGSGTGANVLTF. The DNA for the CDR3 is TGCGCCAGCAGCCAAGAAGGATCCGGGACTGGGGCCAACGTCCTGACTTTC.

The sample holds a few counts of this clonotype. The J gene is TRBJ2-3, the V gene TRBV28; no clear D gene. The CDR3 sequence is 14 residues long. The germline V and J ends were trimmed by 4 bases and 2 bases, with 10 bases remaining between them. Germline CDR1 MDHEN, CDR2 SYDVKM. In DNA form, the CDR3 reads TGTGCCAGCAGTTCCCGATCGCTCACAGATACGCAGTATTTT. Protein product: CASSSRSLTDTQYF.

Only a few counts were recorded for this clonotype. The chain couples TRBV20-1 to TRBJ2-3; no firm D call. CDR3 length: 12 amino acids. CDR1 DFQATT and CDR2 SNEGSKA come from the germline V gene (reference sequence). Trimming removed 2 bases from V and 5 bases from J, with 8 bases in between. CDR3 DNA sequence: TGCAGTGCTAGAAGGGCGGAAGATACGCAGTATTTT. Protein product: CSARRAEDTQYF.

The sample holds a few counts of this clonotype. The rearrangement uses TRBV2 and TRBJ1-1; D unresolved. The CDR3 has 14 residues. Germline CDR1 reads SNHLY; CDR2 reads FYNNEI. The V end lost 3 bases, the J end lost 0 bases, and 8 bases lay between the germline ends. CDR3 sequence reads: CASSDPGLNTEAFF. The DNA of the CDR3 is TGTGCCAGCAGTGACCCAGGATTGAACACTGAAGCTTTCTTT.

This clonotype was seen a few times. The V call is TRBV29-1, the J call TRBJ1-5; D unresolved. Germline CDR1 and CDR2: SQVTM and ANQGSEA. Trimming took off 7 bases at V and 0 bases at J, with 13 bases between the two ends. The length of the CDR3 is 14 residues. The DNA of the CDR3 is TGCAGCGCGAGCGCAGGAGTTAGCAATCAGCCCCAGCATTTT. Its translation: CSASAGVSNQPQHF.

This clonotype came up many times. V is TRBV27 and J is TRBJ2-5; D perhaps matches TRBD2 (5 bases). The germline V gene has CDR1 MNHEY and CDR2 SMNVEV (reference sequence). The CDR3 has 15 residues. Between the trimmed V and J ends, which lost 4 bases and 1 base, there was a span of 13 bases. The CDR3 nucleotides are TGTGCCAGCAGTTCTCTACGCGGACTCCAAGAGACCCAGTACTTC. It codes for CASSSLRGLQETQYF.

This clonotype has just a few counts. This sequence joins TRBV6-1 and TRBJ1-5; D remains unclear. The length of the CDR3 is 14 residues. Germline-derived CDR1 and CDR2 are MNHNS and SASEGT. With 8 bases removed from V and 0 bases from J, the gap between germline ends came to 11 bases. CDR3 sequence reads: CASRGQNSNQPQHF. As DNA, the CDR3 is TGTGCCAGCCGAGGGCAGAATAGCAATCAGCCCCAGCATTTT.

J is TRBJ2-7 and V is TRBV28, with a tentative D call TRBD1 (6 bases). The CDR3 runs to 13 residues. Germline CDR1 MDHEN, CDR2 SYDVKM. V lost 6 bases and J 6 bases, leaving 15 bases between the germline ends. The CDR3 region is CASSRDNRGEQYF. The CDR3 DNA reads as TGTGCCAGCAGCCGGGACAATCGAGGCGAGCAGTACTTC.

This clonotype was picked up many times. The V call is TRBV9, the J call TRBJ2-1; a weak D match, TRBD2 (6 bases). CDR1 is SGDLS, CDR2 YYNGEE, per germline. This CDR3 comprises 16 residues. V was shortened by 0 bases and J by 4 bases, with 14 bases between the two germline ends. CDR3 amino acids: CASSVEVSGLYNEQFF. DNA of the CDR3: TGTGCCAGCAGCGTAGAAGTCAGCGGGCTGTACAATGAGCAGTTCTTC.

The chain is built from TRBV10-3 and TRBJ2-3; D is undetermined. There are 13 residues in the CDR3. Germline V gene sequence: CDR1 ENHRY, CDR2 SYGVKD. Trimming took 9 bases from V and 0 from J, leaving 10 bases between them. Written as DNA, the CDR3 is TGTGCCATGGGTGGTTTTAGCACAGATACGCAGTATTTT. Translating gives CAMGGFSTDTQYF.

This clonotype occurred many times. The V call is TRBV5-1, the J call TRBJ2-3; 7 bases are a match to TRBD1. Germline loops: CDR1 SGHRS, CDR2 YFSETQ. This CDR3 contains 14 residues. Trimming at V came to 4 bases and at J to 6 bases, leaving 8 bases not matched to a gene. The CDR3 DNA follows: TGCGCCAGCAGCATCGCCGGGACAGAGGATACGCAGTATTTT. Translation gives CASSIAGTEDTQYF.

This clonotype has a handful of counts. The CDR3 nucleotides are TGTGCCAGCAGCGGCGGGACAGGACCCTACGAGCAGTACTTC. It is translated as CASSGGTGPYEQYF. The chain uses TRBV9 and TRBJ2-7; 8 positions match TRBD1. The CDR3 loop spans 14 amino acids. The V gene's germline CDR1 is SGDLS and CDR2 YYNGEE. The junction had 4 bases not matched to a gene; V was cut back by 3 bases and J by 2 bases.

The V and J genes are TRBV5-1 and TRBJ2-6, with a possible D match to TRBD1 (5 bases). Germline V gives CDR1 SGHRS, CDR2 YFSETQ. The ends were cut back, 4 bases at V and 2 bases at J, with 13 bases in the middle. The CDR3 loop spans 16 amino acids. Here the CDR3 reads CASSPEWGAGANVLTF. The CDR3 DNA reads TGCGCCAGCAGCCCGGAATGGGGCGCTGGGGCCAACGTCCTGACTTTC.

This clonotype was picked up many times. V is TRBV7-9 and J is TRBJ2-1; D gene ambiguous. Germline CDR1 SEHNR, CDR2 FQNEAQ (reference sequence). V was pared by 2 bases and J by 3 bases, with 5 bases between. The CDR3 covers 13 residues. DNA of the CDR3: TGTGCCAGCAGCTTACAGGACTACAATGAGCAGTTCTTC. The encoded protein is CASSLQDYNEQFF.

The gene calls are TRBV5-1 and TRBJ2-7, with 10 bases matching TRBD1. Germline trimming cut 3 bases from V and 7 bases from J; bases unmatched to any gene: 10. The CDR3 loop spans 15 amino acids. Looked up from germline, CDR1 is SGHRS and CDR2 is YFSETQ. The CDR3 spells CASSSTGGAIGEQYF. CDR3 DNA sequence: TGCGCCAGCAGCTCGACAGGGGGCGCAATCGGGGAGCAGTACTTC.

The table lists this clonotype with a few counts. The genes are TRBV29-1 and TRBJ2-7; 10 bases are a match to TRBD1. The CDR3 is made up of 14 amino acids. V was clipped by 4 bases and J by 0 bases; unmatched bases: 3. Germline CDR1 and CDR2: SQVTM and ANQGSEA. For the CDR3, the DNA is TGCAGCGTTGCCGGGACAGGGGTCTCCTACGAGCAGTACTTC. It codes for CSVAGTGVSYEQYF.

There are a few counts of this clonotype. The gene calls are TRBV4-1 and TRBJ2-7; 9 nucleotides line up with TRBD1. Germline V CDR1 and CDR2: MGHRA, YSYEKL. J was trimmed by 5 bases and V by 2 bases; bases with no gene match: 4. The length of the CDR3 is 14 residues. DNA of the CDR3: TGCGCCAGCAGCCAAAGACAGGGGGTGAACGAGCAGTACTTC. Translated, it gives CASSQRQGVNEQYF.

The chain combines TRBV5-1 with TRBJ2-1; possibly TRBD1 or TRBD2 for D (5 bases each). The ends were cut back, 3 bases at V and 6 bases at J, with 22 bases in the middle. The germline V gene has CDR1 SGHRS and CDR2 YFSETQ. CDR3 size: 17 residues. The CDR3 DNA is TGCGCCAGCAGCTCAGGGTTTAGCGCTAAGGTTTCCAATGAGCAGTTCTTC. Amino acid sequence: CASSSGFSAKVSNEQFF.